The entry that follows covers one T cell receptor (beta chain) sequence. This CDR3 comprises 16 residues. Germline CDR1 KGHDR, CDR2 SFDVKD. V shed 3 bases, J shed 10 bases, and the junction held 8 bases outside the gene matches. This record comes from a study of blood T cell repertoires in COVID-19. As for the study in general: PBMCs, B-cell-depleted T cells, or T cells provided the cDNA or gDNA that made up the material.

The data were produced by immunoSEQ multiplex PCR, yet TCRdb's version contains in-frame clones alone and is incomplete. This table holds some 230,000 clones, roughly 85% found once. This sequence originates from a man aged 40-50 years with acute or convalescent COVID-19. The chain has TRBV24-1 and TRBJ2-1, with 13 positions matching TRBD2. Sequencing used peripheral blood. The CDR3 bases are TGTGCCACCAGTGATGCGAGGACTAGCGGGGGAGGCGAGCAGTTCTTC. Amino acids: CATSDARTSGGGEQFF.